The TCR beta chain described here comes from a study of blood T cell repertoires in COVID-19. Background on the study: Spain, Italy and the United States supplied samples that represented acute and convalescent COVID-19. PBMCs, B-cell-depleted T cells, or T cells provided the cDNA or gDNA that made up the material.

As processed by the authors: Cell counts per sample came from amplifying reference gene primers. Generated by immunoSEQ multiplex PCR, the TCRdb table keeps only in-frame clones and is missing some. V and J calls and clone size follow that table, whereas D and trimming were derived from the DNA. The table has roughly 200,000 clones, 90% seen once. This CDR3 comprises 14 residues. Trimming at V came to 5 bases and at J to 6 bases, leaving 9 bases not matched to a gene. Looked up from germline, CDR1 is SGHRS and CDR2 is YFSETQ. The sequence was obtained from a man in his forties or fifties with acute or convalescent COVID-19. Sample: peripheral blood. This sequence joins TRBV5-1 and TRBJ2-7, with 9 nucleotides matching TRBD1. The CDR3 DNA is TGCGCCAGCAGACGGGGGACAGGGATCAGCGAGCAGTACTTC. Translating it yields CASRRGTGISEQYF.